This T cell receptor beta chain was identified in a study of cytomegalovirus exposure and HLA in healthy donors. On the study more broadly: The same platform was used for the 95 to 150 validation repertoires and the roughly 600 first-cohort repertoires, a later analysis reported. General observations from the study: The authors listed 150 to 200 TCR beta chains as cytomegalovirus-associated. It was reported that the classifier diagnosed cytomegalovirus status with high specificity and sensitivity in both the original and validation cohorts.

Separate from the approximately 700-subject first cohort was the approximately 120-subject validation cohort, to which the donors belonged. Sequencing was performed with immunoSEQ multiplex PCR; in TCRdb, only in-frame clones are kept and a portion is missing. This table holds some 150,000 clones, 70% to 90% found once. The CDR3 has 15 amino acids. Germline loops: CDR1 SGHRS, CDR2 YFSETQ. The V and J ends lost 0 bases and 5 bases respectively, with 11 bases between them. Notes on this clone: The antigen is unknown.

The sample comprised PBMCs. This receptor was identified in a human donor in good health. The chain employs TRBV5-1 and TRBJ1-4, with D perhaps matching TRBD1 (5 bases). The chain's CDR3 is CASSLVLAGNEKLFF. CDR3 DNA sequence: TGCGCCAGCAGCTTGGTTCTGGCAGGGAATGAAAAACTGTTTTTT.